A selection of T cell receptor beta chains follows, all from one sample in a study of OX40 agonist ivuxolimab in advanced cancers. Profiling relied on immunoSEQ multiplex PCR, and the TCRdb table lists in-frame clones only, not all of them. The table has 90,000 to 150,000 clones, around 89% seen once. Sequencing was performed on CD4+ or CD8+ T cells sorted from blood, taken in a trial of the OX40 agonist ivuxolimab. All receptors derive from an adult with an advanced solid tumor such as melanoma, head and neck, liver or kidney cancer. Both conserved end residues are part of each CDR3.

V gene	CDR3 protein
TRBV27	CASSPLTELSSYNEQFF
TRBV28	CASSLSASGGSTDTQYF
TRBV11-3	CASSLDSGQTYEQYF
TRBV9	CASSVGVVGTDTQYF
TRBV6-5	CASSAGRSTDTQYF
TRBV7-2	CASSSTANEKLFF
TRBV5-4	CASSPGLAGWTEQFF
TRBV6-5	CASSYTGGVYTF
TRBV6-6	CASSTPVDTQYF
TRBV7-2	CASSFGHQNNEQFF
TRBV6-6	CATAGQTNTEAFF
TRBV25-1	CASSENRVEEKLFF
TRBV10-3	CAISSRPRGDTEAFF
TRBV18	CASSPADLLGWASGNTIYF
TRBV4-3	CASSQSLGVNTEAFF
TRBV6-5	CASSRGTGGSNEQFF
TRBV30	CAWRQPGQGDQPQHF
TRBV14	CASSQDRKGYNGYTF
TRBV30	CAWQRERQYF
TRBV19	CASKDVGSYYGYTF
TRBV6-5	CASSLLPKGGEQYF
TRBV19	CASSMGQGTEAFF
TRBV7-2	CASSLTGGSYEQYF
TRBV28	CASSSTSGGKAYEQYF
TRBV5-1	CASSLSGTNYNEQFF
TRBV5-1	CASSLAPGTAGNTIYF
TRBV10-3	CAISNDPGGAGTYEQYF
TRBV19	CASSQTGSRYGYTF
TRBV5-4	CASSPGQGTLSYEQYF
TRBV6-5	CASSSHGGGSYEQYF
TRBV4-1	CASSQDPREPYGYTF
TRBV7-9	CASSLALGYTEAFF
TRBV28	CASNIDREKLFF
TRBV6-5	CASARGRVSNSPLHF
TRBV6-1	CASSERPGEKLFF
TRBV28	CASSLVGRADTQYF
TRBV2	CASSERGPATYNSPLHF
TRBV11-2	CASSIQGEYTEKLFF
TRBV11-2	CASSGAPRNPIQYF
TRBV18	CASSPDRTAREQYF
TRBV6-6	CAARDSNTDTQYF
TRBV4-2	CASSQELGQPYSPLHF